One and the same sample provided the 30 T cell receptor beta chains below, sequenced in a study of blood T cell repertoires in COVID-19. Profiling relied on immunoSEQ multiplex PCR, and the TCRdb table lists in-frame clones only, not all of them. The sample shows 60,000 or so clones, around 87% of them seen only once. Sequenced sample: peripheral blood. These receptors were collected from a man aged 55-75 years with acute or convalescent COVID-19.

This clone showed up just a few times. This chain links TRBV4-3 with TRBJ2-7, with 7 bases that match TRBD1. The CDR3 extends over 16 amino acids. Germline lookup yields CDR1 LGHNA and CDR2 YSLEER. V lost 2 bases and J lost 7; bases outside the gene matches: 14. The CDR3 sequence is CASSQSGTEQLREQYF. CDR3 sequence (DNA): TGCGCCAGCAGCCAATCCGGGACAGAACAACTTCGGGAGCAGTACTTC.

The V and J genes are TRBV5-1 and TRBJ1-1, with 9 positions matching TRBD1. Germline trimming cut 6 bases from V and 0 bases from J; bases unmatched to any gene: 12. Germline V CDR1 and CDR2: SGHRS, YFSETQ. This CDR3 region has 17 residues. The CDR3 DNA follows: TGCGCCAGCACCCCCCACACAGGGGGCTTAGTGAACACTGAAGCTTTCTTT. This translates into CASTPHTGGLVNTEAFF.

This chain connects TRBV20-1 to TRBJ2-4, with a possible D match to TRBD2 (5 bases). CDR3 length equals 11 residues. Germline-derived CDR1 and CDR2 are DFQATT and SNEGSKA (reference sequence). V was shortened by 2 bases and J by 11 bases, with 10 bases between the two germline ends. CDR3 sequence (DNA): TGCAGTGCTAGACAAAACGGGGTTCAGTACTTC. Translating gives CSARQNGVQYF.

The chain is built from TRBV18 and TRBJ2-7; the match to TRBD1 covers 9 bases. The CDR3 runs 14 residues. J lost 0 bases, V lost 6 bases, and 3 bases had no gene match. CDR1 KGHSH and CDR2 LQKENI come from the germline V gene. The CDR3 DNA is TGTGCCAGCTCGGGACAGGGACGCTCCTACGAGCAGTACTTC. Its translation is CASSGQGRSYEQYF.

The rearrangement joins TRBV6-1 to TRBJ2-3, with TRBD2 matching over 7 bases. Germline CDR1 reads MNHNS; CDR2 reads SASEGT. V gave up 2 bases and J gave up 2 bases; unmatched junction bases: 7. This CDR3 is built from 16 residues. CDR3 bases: TGTGCCAGCAGTGAATATGTGGGGGGGTACACAGATACGCAGTATTTT. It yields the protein CASSEYVGGYTDTQYF.

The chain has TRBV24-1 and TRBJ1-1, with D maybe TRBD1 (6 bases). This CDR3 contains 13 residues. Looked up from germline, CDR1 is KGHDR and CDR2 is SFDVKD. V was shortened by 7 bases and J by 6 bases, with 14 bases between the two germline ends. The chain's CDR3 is CATRGASDPEAFF. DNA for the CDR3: TGTGCCACCAGGGGGGCTTCGGACCCTGAAGCTTTCTTT.

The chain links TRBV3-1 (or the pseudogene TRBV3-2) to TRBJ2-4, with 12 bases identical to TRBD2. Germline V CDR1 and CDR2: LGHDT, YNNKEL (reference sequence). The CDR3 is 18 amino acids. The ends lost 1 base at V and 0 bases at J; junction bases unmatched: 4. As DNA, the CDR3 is TGTGCCAGCAGCCAAGGACTAGCGGGGGCACTAGCCAAAAACATTCAGTACTTC. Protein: CASSQGLAGALAKNIQYF.

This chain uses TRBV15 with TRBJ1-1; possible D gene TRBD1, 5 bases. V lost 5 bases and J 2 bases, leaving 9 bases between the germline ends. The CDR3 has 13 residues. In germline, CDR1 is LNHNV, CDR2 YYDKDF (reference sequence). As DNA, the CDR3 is TGTGCCACCAGCCAAGGGGCAAACACTGAAGCTTTCTTT. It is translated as CATSQGANTEAFF.

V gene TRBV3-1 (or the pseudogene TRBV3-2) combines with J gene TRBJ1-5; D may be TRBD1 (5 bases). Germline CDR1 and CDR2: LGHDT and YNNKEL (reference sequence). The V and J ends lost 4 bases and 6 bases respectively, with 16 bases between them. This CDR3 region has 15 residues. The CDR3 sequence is CASSPTGGGAQPQHF. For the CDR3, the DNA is TGTGCCAGCAGCCCTACCGGGGGGGGAGCTCAGCCCCAGCATTTT.

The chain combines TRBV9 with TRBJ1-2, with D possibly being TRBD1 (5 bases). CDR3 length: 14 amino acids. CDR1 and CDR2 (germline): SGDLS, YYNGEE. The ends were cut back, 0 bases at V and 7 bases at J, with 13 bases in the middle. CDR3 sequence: CASSVVLGGSGYTF. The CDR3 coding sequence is TGTGCCAGCAGCGTAGTATTGGGGGGTAGTGGCTACACCTTC.

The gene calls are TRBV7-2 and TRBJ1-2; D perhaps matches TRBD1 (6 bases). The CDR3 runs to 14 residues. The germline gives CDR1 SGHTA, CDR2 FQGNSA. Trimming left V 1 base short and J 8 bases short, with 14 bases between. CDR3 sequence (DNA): TGTGCCAGCAGCTTAGGCGGGGGGCGCGGCGGCTACACCTTC. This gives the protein CASSLGGGRGGYTF.

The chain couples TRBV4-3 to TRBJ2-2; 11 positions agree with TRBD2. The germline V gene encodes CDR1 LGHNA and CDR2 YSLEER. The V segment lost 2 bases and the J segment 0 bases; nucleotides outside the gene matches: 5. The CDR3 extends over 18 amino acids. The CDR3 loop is CASSQHGTSGANTGELFF. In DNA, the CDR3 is TGCGCCAGCAGCCAACATGGGACTAGCGGAGCGAACACCGGGGAGCTGTTTTTT.

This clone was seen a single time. The CDR3 sequence: CASSPTGTLYYEQYF. The CDR3 nucleotides are TGTGCCAGCTCACCAACCGGGACTCTCTACTACGAGCAGTACTTC. The gene calls are TRBV18 and TRBJ2-7; maybe TRBD2 (6 bases). Trimming pared 2 bases from V and 3 bases from J, leaving 14 bases between. CDR3 length: 15 residues. From germline, CDR1 is KGHSH and CDR2 LQKENI.

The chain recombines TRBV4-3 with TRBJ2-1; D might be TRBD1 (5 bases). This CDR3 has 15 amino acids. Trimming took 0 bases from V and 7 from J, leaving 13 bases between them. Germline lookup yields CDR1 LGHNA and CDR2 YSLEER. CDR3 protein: CASSQDPQGRNEQFF. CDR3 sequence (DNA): TGCGCCAGCAGCCAAGATCCGCAGGGAAGGAATGAGCAGTTCTTC.

CDR3 sequence: CASSGSGNTIYF. The CDR3 coding sequence is TGTGCCAGCAGCGGCTCTGGAAACACCATATATTTT. The rearrangement joins TRBV6-5 to TRBJ1-3; D not certain. The germline V and J ends were trimmed by 6 bases and 0 bases, with 3 bases remaining between them. Germline-derived CDR1 and CDR2 are MNHEY and SVGAGI. This CDR3 contains 12 residues.

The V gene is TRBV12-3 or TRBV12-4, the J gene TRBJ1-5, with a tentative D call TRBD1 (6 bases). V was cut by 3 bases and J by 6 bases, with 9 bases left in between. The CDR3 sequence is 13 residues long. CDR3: CASSLGAAQPQHF. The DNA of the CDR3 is TGTGCCAGCAGTTTGGGGGCTGCTCAGCCCCAGCATTTT.

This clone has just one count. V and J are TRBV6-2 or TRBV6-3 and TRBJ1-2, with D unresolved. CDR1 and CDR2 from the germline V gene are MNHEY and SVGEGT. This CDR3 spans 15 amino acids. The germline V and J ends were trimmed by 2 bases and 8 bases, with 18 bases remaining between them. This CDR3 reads CASSYVNHNPFGYTF. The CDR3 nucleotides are TGTGCCAGCAGTTACGTAAATCACAACCCGTTCGGCTACACCTTC.

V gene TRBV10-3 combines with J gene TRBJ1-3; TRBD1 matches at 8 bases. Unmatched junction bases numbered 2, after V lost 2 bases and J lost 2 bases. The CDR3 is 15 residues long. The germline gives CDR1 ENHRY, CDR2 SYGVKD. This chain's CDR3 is CAISEQGAAGNTIYF. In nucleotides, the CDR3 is TGTGCCATCAGTGAGCAGGGGGCGGCTGGAAACACCATATATTTT.

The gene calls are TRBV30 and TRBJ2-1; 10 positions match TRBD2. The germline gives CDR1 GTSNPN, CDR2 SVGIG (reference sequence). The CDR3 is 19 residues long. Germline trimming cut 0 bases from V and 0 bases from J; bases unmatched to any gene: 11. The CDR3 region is CAWSVRALAGGASYNEQFF. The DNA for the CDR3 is TGTGCCTGGAGTGTACGGGCGTTAGCGGGGGGTGCCTCCTACAATGAGCAGTTCTTC.

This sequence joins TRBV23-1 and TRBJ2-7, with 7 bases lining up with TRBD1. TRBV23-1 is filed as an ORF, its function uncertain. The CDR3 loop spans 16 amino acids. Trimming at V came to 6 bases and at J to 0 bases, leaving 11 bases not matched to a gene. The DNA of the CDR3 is TGCGCCAGCAGGCGTTATGAGACAGGGTTCTCCTACGAGCAGTACTTC. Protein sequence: CASRRYETGFSYEQYF.

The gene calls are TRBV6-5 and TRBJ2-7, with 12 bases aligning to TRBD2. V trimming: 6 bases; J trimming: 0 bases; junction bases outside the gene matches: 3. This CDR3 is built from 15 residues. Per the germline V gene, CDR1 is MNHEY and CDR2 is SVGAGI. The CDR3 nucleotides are TGTGCCAGCAGACCACTAGCGGGGGGCTCCTACGAGCAGTACTTC. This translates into CASRPLAGGSYEQYF.

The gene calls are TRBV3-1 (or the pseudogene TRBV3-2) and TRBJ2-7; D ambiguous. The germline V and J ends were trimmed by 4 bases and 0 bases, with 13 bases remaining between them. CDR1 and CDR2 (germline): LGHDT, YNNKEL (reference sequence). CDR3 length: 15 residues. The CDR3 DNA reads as TGTGCCAGCAGCCTTATGCCGGTTAGCTCCTACGAGCAGTACTTC. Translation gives CASSLMPVSSYEQYF.

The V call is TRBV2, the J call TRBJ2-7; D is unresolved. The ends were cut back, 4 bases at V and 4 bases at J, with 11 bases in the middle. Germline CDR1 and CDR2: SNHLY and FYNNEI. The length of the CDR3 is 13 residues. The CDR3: CASSARASYEQYF. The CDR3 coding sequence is TGTGCCAGCAGTGCTCGAGCCTCTTACGAGCAGTACTTC.

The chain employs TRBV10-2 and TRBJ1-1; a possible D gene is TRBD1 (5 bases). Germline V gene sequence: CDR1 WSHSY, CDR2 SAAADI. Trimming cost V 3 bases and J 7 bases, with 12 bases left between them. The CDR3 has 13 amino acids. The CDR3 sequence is CASSDGRGLEAFF. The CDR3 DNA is TGCGCCAGCAGTGACGGGAGGGGCCTTGAAGCTTTCTTT.

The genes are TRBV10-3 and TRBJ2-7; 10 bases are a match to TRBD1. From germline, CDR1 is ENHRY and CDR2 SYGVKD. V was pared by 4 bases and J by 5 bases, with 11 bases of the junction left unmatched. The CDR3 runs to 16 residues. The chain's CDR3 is CAISVPGTGVLDEQYF. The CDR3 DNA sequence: TGTGCCATCAGTGTTCCCGGGACAGGGGTTTTGGACGAGCAGTACTTC.

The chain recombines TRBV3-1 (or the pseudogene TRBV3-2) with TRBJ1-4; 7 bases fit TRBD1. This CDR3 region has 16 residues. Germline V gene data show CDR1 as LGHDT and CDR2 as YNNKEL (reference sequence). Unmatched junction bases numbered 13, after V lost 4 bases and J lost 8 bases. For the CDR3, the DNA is TGTGCCAGCAGCCTACCAGGGGGGCGGAAAAGAGAAAAACTGTTTTTT. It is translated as CASSLPGGRKREKLFF.

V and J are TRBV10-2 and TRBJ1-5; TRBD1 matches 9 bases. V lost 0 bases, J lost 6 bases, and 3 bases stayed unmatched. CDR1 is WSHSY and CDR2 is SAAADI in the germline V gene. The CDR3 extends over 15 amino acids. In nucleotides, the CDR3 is TGCGCCAGCAGTGAGTCGGGACAGGGTGTTCAGCCCCAGCATTTT. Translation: CASSESGQGVQPQHF.

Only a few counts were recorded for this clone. The CDR3, as DNA: TGTGCCAGCAGCTTAGCCCCCGGGGGTGGCAATCAGCCCCAGCATTTT. As protein: CASSLAPGGGNQPQHF. The chain carries TRBV11-3 and TRBJ1-5; possible D gene TRBD1, 5 bases. The CDR3 spans 16 residues. V dropped 1 base and J dropped 2 bases, with 12 bases sitting between them. CDR1 and CDR2 from the germline V gene are SGHNT and YENEEA.

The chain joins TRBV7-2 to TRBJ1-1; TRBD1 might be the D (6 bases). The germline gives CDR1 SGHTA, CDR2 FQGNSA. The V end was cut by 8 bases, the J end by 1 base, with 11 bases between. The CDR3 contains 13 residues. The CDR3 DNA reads TGTGCCAGCCTCGGACAGAGGAACACTGAAGCTTTCTTT. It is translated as CASLGQRNTEAFF.

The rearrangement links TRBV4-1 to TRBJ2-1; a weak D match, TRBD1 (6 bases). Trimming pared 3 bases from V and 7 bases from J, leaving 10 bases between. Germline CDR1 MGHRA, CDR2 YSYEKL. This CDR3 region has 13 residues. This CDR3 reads CASSHQQGNEQFF. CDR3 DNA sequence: TGCGCCAGCAGCCATCAACAGGGAAATGAGCAGTTCTTC.